The 23 T cell receptor beta chains below all came from one sample that was sequenced in a study of blood T cell repertoires in COVID-19. TCRdb's copy holds only in-frame clones and misses some; the assay was immunoSEQ multiplex PCR. Counted here are 53,000 or so clones, approximately 84% occurring once; the ten biggest clones make up over 15%. Sequenced material: peripheral blood. The receptors derive from a man between 65 and 85 years old with active COVID-19.

The chain recombines TRBV19 with TRBJ2-1; 9 nucleotides align to TRBD2. The CDR3 runs 14 residues. V lost 6 bases, J lost 2 bases, and 2 bases stayed unmatched. CDR1 and CDR2 from the germline V gene are LNHDA and SQIVND (reference sequence). Here the CDR3 DNA reads TGTGCCAGTAGGGGGACTAGCACCTACAATGAGCAGTTCTTC. Protein product: CASRGTSTYNEQFF.

The chain links TRBV24-1 to TRBJ2-1; the D gene is possibly TRBD1 (6 bases). Germline CDR1 KGHDR, CDR2 SFDVKD. CDR3 length: 15 amino acids. Between the trimmed V and J ends, which lost 2 bases and 0 bases, there was a span of 7 bases. The CDR3 loop reads CATSDSGDSYNEQFF. As DNA, the CDR3 is TGTGCCACCAGTGATTCAGGGGACTCCTACAATGAGCAGTTCTTC.

The V call is TRBV7-2, the J call TRBJ1-1; D is unresolved. This CDR3 has 14 residues. The germline V gene has CDR1 SGHTA and CDR2 FQGNSA. V gave up 7 bases and J gave up 7 bases, with 19 bases separating them. The CDR3 DNA is TGTGCCAGCACCCATCCCACCCGGGGTGGTGAAGCTTTCTTT. Protein product: CASTHPTRGGEAFF. The full variable domain, completed using reference TRBV7-2 and TRBJ1-1, is GAGVSQSPSNKVTEKGKDVELRCDPISGHTALYWYRQSLGQGLEFLIYFQGNSAPDKSGLPSDRFSAERTGGSVSTLTIQRTQQEDSAVYLCASTHPTRGGEAFFGQGTRLTVV.

The sample holds a few counts of this clone. The J gene is TRBJ2-7, the V gene TRBV7-9, with D possibly TRBD1 on 6 matching bases. CDR1 is SEHNR, CDR2 FQNEAQ, per germline (reference sequence). The ends were cut back, 1 base at V and 3 bases at J, with 10 bases in the middle. CDR3 length: 14 residues. The CDR3 DNA reads as TGTGCCAGCAGCTTAGGACAGGTCGGCTACGAGCAGTACTTC. This encodes CASSLGQVGYEQYF.

The sample holds one count of this clone. The V gene is TRBV7-8, the J gene TRBJ2-7, with a weak D call TRBD1 (6 bases). V shed 5 bases and J shed 1 base, with 9 bases lying between them. This CDR3 is 13 amino acids long. CDR1 and CDR2 from the germline V gene are SGHVS and FQNEAQ. The CDR3 loop reads CASSGQLSYEQYF. CDR3 nucleotide sequence: TGTGCCAGCAGCGGACAGCTTTCCTACGAGCAGTACTTC.

The rearrangement joins TRBV11-2 to TRBJ2-2, with D perhaps TRBD1 (5 bases). Germline V CDR1 and CDR2: SGHAT, FQNNGV. This CDR3 region has 12 residues. The ends were cut back, 2 bases at V and 8 bases at J, with 6 bases in the middle. CDR3 amino acids: CASSLRGGELFF. Here the CDR3 DNA reads TGTGCCAGCAGCTTAAGGGGAGGGGAGCTGTTTTTT.

The gene calls are TRBV5-1 and TRBJ2-3, with TRBD2 matching over 12 bases. The V gene's germline CDR1 is SGHRS and CDR2 YFSETQ. The CDR3 sequence is 16 residues long. Trimming took 1 base from V and 3 from J; bases not matched to a gene: 3. The CDR3 protein is CASSLTSGRSTDTQYF. The CDR3 bases are TGCGCCAGCAGCTTGACTAGCGGGAGGTCGACAGATACGCAGTATTTT.

This chain links TRBV28 with TRBJ2-1, with TRBD1 matching 10 bases. The CDR3 has 15 residues. J was trimmed by 3 bases and V by 2 bases; bases with no gene match: 1. CDR1 MDHEN and CDR2 SYDVKM come from the germline V gene. In nucleotides, the CDR3 is TGTGCCAGCAGTTTAGGGACAGGGGACTACAATGAGCAGTTCTTC. Protein sequence: CASSLGTGDYNEQFF.

This clone counts as medium-sized. The chain employs TRBV11-2 and TRBJ2-7, with 10 positions matching TRBD2. The germline V gene encodes CDR1 SGHAT and CDR2 FQNNGV. The V segment lost 5 bases and the J segment 2 bases; nucleotides outside the gene matches: 15. The CDR3 is 18 residues long. The chain's CDR3 is CASSPTSRPSGRTYEQYF. Written as DNA, the CDR3 is TGTGCCAGCAGCCCGACCTCTCGCCCTAGCGGGAGAACCTACGAGCAGTACTTC.

This clone was recorded a few times. The genes are TRBV7-9 and TRBJ2-1, with a possible D match to TRBD1 (6 bases). The CDR3 contains 18 residues. Germline V gene data show CDR1 as SEHNR and CDR2 as FQNEAQ (reference sequence). Between the trimmed V and J ends, which lost 4 bases and 0 bases, there was a span of 19 bases. CDR3 in amino acids: CASSSARLTGSSYNEQFF. The CDR3 DNA sequence: TGTGCCAGCAGCTCCGCCCGCCTGACAGGAAGCTCCTACAATGAGCAGTTCTTC.

The V call is TRBV6-1, the J call TRBJ2-7, with TRBD2 matching over 15 bases. CDR3 size: 19 residues. V lost 4 bases, J lost 0 bases, and 10 bases stayed unmatched. From germline, CDR1 is MNHNS and CDR2 SASEGT. The chain's CDR3 is CASSAVLGTSGRSSYEQYF. CDR3 coding DNA: TGTGCCAGCAGTGCTGTTTTAGGGACTAGCGGGAGGTCCTCCTACGAGCAGTACTTC.

This clone was detected a few times. The V call is TRBV15, the J call TRBJ1-2; 9 bases match TRBD1. Germline-derived CDR1 and CDR2 are LNHNV and YYDKDF (reference sequence). Trimming removed 1 base from V and 7 bases from J; junction bases left unmatched: 10. The length of the CDR3 is 16 residues. In DNA form, the CDR3 reads TGTGCCACCAGCAGAGTATTGGGACAGGGTTCGGGTGGCTACACCTTC. Its translation is CATSRVLGQGSGGYTF.

This chain joins TRBV7-8 and TRBJ1-2; 11 bases are a match to TRBD1. The CDR3 is made up of 16 amino acids. Germline CDR1 SGHVS, CDR2 FQNEAQ. With V trimmed by 5 bases and J by 8 bases, 13 bases remained unmatched. CDR3 nucleotide sequence: TGTGCCAGCAGCCCTATTCGCGGACAGGGGGCGCGGGGCTACACCTTC. Translated, it gives CASSPIRGQGARGYTF. The full variable domain, completed using reference TRBV7-8 and TRBJ1-2, is GAGVSQSPRYKVAKRGQDVALRCDPISGHVSLFWYQQALGQGPEFLTYFQNEAQLDKSGLPSDRFFAERPEGSVSTLKIQRTQQEDSAVYLCASSPIRGQGARGYTFGSGTRLTVV.

The J gene is TRBJ2-1, the V gene TRBV5-1; TRBD2 matches at 9 bases. The V and J ends lost 4 bases and 6 bases, in that order; junction bases with no gene match: 5. CDR1 SGHRS and CDR2 YFSETQ come from the germline V gene. This CDR3 is 14 amino acids long. Here the CDR3 DNA reads TGCGCCAGCAGCCCGGGGACTAGCTCCAATGAGCAGTTCTTC. This gives the protein CASSPGTSSNEQFF.

This clone has a handful of counts. The rearrangement joins TRBV6-1 to TRBJ2-4, with D possibly matching TRBD2 (5 bases). This CDR3 comprises 16 residues. Germline V gene lookup returns CDR1 MNHNS and CDR2 SASEGT. Trimming took off 2 bases at V and 3 bases at J, with 14 bases between the two ends. This chain's CDR3 is CASSEIGSADKNIQYF. In DNA, the CDR3 is TGTGCCAGCAGTGAAATCGGTAGCGCGGACAAAAACATTCAGTACTTC.

V and J are TRBV18 and TRBJ1-5, with TRBD1 identical over 10 bases. From germline, CDR1 is KGHSH and CDR2 LQKENI. This CDR3 comprises 14 residues. V trimming: 3 bases; J trimming: 5 bases; junction bases outside the gene matches: 1. CDR3 sequence reads: CASSPGTGDQPQHF. The CDR3 DNA reads as TGTGCCAGCTCACCCGGGACAGGGGATCAGCCCCAGCATTTT.

The table lists this clone with a count of one. The rearrangement joins TRBV5-1 to TRBJ2-3, with 10 positions matching TRBD2. The CDR3 is 16 amino acids. V lost 4 bases to trimming and J lost 0 bases; unmatched junction nucleotides: 5. CDR1 is SGHRS, CDR2 YFSETQ, per germline. The CDR3 nucleotides read TGCGCCAGCAGCCGGATACTAGCGGGGAGCACAGATACGCAGTATTTT. Encoded protein: CASSRILAGSTDTQYF.

Concerning this clone itself: Other DNA sequences within the sample encode an identical CDR3. This chain joins TRBV29-1 and TRBJ2-5; 10 bases map to TRBD2. V was pared by 7 bases and J by 4 bases, with 3 bases of the junction left unmatched. Germline lookup yields CDR1 SQVTM and CDR2 ANQGSEA. CDR3 length equals 12 residues. In DNA, the CDR3 is TGCAGCGCTAGACTAGCGGGAGAGACCCAGTACTTC. The encoded protein is CSARLAGETQYF.

This sequence joins TRBV5-1 and TRBJ2-1; TRBD2 aligns across 11 bases. The CDR3 sequence is 18 residues long. Trimming at V came to 4 bases and at J to 7 bases, leaving 16 bases not matched to a gene. The germline gives CDR1 SGHRS, CDR2 YFSETQ. CDR3: CASSPQILLAGAGNEQFF. CDR3 nucleotides: TGCGCCAGCAGCCCACAAATCCTACTAGCGGGAGCGGGGAATGAGCAGTTCTTC.

This chain uses TRBV6-2 or TRBV6-3 with TRBJ2-1, with no clear D. Germline CDR1 MNHEY, CDR2 SVGEGT. V dropped 6 bases and J dropped 8 bases, with 14 bases sitting between them. The CDR3 has 13 residues. CDR3 bases: TGTGCCAGCAGCCACCCCCCCACATATGAGCAGTTCTTC. This encodes CASSHPPTYEQFF.

The chain couples TRBV14 to TRBJ1-1; tentative D call: TRBD1 (5 bases). Trimming cost V 0 bases and J 7 bases, with 18 bases left between them. This CDR3 comprises 16 residues. Germline V gene sequence: CDR1 SGHDN, CDR2 FVKESK. The CDR3 DNA reads as TGTGCCAGCAGCCAAGATGTGACAGCCACCAATGTTGAAGCTTTCTTT. Its protein product is CASSQDVTATNVEAFF.

The sample holds a few counts of this clone. The chain links TRBV19 to TRBJ2-2, with 11 nucleotides matching TRBD2. J was trimmed by 5 bases and V by 7 bases; bases with no gene match: 15. Germline CDR1 LNHDA, CDR2 SQIVND (reference sequence). The CDR3 spans 18 residues. DNA of the CDR3: TGTGCCAGTACCTTCAACTCGTATACTAGCGGGAGTACCGGGGAGCTGTTTTTT. Its protein product is CASTFNSYTSGSTGELFF.

The rearrangement uses TRBV15 and TRBJ2-5, with a tentative D call TRBD2 (5 bases). The CDR3 totals 17 residues. Germline CDR1 LNHNV, CDR2 YYDKDF (reference sequence). The germline V and J ends were trimmed by 3 bases and 4 bases, with 21 bases remaining between them. The CDR3 region is CATSRGVMGAFGETQYF. CDR3 DNA: TGTGCCACCAGCAGGGGTGTGATGGGAGCTTTTGGAGAGACCCAGTACTTC.